This T cell receptor beta chain was observed in a study of blood T cell repertoires in COVID-19. Overall study: Whether acute or convalescent, the COVID-19 samples came from the United States, Italy and Spain. T cells, B-cell-depleted T cells, or PBMCs provided the cDNA or gDNA that served as material.

This clone was seen once. The CDR3 loop spans 11 amino acids. The V end was cut by 1 base, the J end by 9 bases, with 4 bases between. Per the germline V gene, CDR1 is SEHNR and CDR2 is FQNEAQ (reference sequence). Original processing methods: Reference gene primer amplification gave nucleated cell count estimates. The repertoire was sequenced with immunoSEQ multiplex PCR; TCRdb's copy has only in-frame clones and lacks some. D and trimming were read from the DNA, whereas the V and J calls and clone size are those reported in that table. The sample records 150,000 to 200,000 clones, 65% to 85% being singletons.

The chain joins TRBV7-9 to TRBJ2-1; no clear D gene. Sequenced input: peripheral blood. The TCR was taken from a human donor with acute or convalescent COVID-19. The donor label of this sample is uncertain. In nucleotides, the CDR3 is TGTGCCAGCAGCTTAGAACTTGAGCAGTTCTTC. This codes for CASSLELEQFF.